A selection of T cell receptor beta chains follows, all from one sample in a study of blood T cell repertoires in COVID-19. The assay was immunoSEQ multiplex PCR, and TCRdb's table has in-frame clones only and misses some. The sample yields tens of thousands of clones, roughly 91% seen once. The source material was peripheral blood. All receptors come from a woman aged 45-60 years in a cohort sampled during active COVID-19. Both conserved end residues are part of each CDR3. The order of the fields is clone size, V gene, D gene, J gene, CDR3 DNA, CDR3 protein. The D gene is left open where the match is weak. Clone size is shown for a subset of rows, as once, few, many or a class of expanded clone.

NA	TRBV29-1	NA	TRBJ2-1	TGCAGCGTTGCGCGACGGACAGCTTACAATGAGCAGTTCTTC	CSVARRTAYNEQFF
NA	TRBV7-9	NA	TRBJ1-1	TGTGCCAGCAGCCCCAGGCGGGGACCATCGAACACTGAAGCTTTCTTT	CASSPRRGPSNTEAFF
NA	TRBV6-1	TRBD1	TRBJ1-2	TGTGCCAGCAGTGATTTCGAAACCGGGACAGGGGTAATTGGCTACACCTTC	CASSDFETGTGVIGYTF
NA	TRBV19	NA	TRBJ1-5	TGTGCCAGTAGTACGGCGGCCGGGACACGGAATCAGCCCCAGCATTTT	CASSTAAGTRNQPQHF
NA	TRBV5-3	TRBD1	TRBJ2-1	TGTGCCAGAAGCCTACGGAGCTACGGGACAGAACACAATGAGCAGTTCTTC	CARSLRSYGTEHNEQFF
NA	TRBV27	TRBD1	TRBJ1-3	TGTGCCAGATCCCAACCCTCAGGGGGCTCTGGAAACACCATATATTTT	CARSQPSGGSGNTIYF
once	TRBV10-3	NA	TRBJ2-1	TGTGCCATCATGGGGGGGGCAGGGAATGAGCAGTTCTTC	CAIMGGAGNEQFF
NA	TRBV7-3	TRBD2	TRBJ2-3	TGTGCCAGCAGCTTAACCTGGCGGGGGGGCACAGATACGCAGTATTTT	CASSLTWRGGTDTQYF
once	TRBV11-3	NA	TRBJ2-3	TGTGCCAGCAGCTTCCAGGCTGCTAGCACAGATACGCAGTATTTT	CASSFQAASTDTQYF
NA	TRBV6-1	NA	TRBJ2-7	TGTGCCAGCAGTGAAGTAGCGGTCACCTACGAGCAGTACTTC	CASSEVAVTYEQYF
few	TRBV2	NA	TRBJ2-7	TGTGCCAGCAGGGACACCCGCTACGAGCAGTACTTC	CASRDTRYEQYF
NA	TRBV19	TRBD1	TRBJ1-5	TGTGCCAGTAGGGACAGGGCCGATCAGCCCCAGCATTTT	CASRDRADQPQHF
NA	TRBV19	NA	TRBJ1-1	TGTGCCAGTCTACGGGGTACGAACACTGAAGCTTTCTTT	CASLRGTNTEAFF
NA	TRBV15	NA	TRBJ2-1	TGTGCCACCAGCAGAGATAGGGGCTACAATGAGCAGTTCTTC	CATSRDRGYNEQFF
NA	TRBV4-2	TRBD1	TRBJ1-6	TGTGCCAGCAGCCGTCGACAGGGTGGTTCACCCCTCCACTTT	CASSRRQGGSPLHF
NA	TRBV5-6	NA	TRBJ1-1	TGTGCCAGCAGCACCCTCCCGGGGGGTAGGACTGAAGCTTTCTTT	CASSTLPGGRTEAFF
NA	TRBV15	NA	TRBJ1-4	TGTGCCACCAGCAGAGCCCACAGGGAGGGAAAACTGTTTTTT	CATSRAHREGKLFF
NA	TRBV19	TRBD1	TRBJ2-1	TGTGCCAGTAGTCGACCGTGGGACAGAGGCAATGAGCAGTTCTTC	CASSRPWDRGNEQFF
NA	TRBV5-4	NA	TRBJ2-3	TGTGCCAGCAGTCCCCCCCGCGGGGCCAATTCAGATACGCAGTATTTT	CASSPPRGANSDTQYF
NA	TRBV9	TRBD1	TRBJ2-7	TGTGCCAGCAGTCGTATGGGTACAGGGGGAAGCGAGCAGTACTTC	CASSRMGTGGSEQYF
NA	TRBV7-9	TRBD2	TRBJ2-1	TGTGCCACCCAAAGCGGGGGCTCCTACAATGAGCAGTTCTTC	CATQSGGSYNEQFF
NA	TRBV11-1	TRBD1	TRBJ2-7	TGTGCCAGCAGTTGGACAGGGGGCTCCTACGAGCAGTACTTC	CASSWTGGSYEQYF
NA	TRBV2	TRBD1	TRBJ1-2	TGTGCCAGCCCCCCGGGACAGGGTTCTGGCTACACCTTC	CASPPGQGSGYTF
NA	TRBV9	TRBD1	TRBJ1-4	TGTGCCAGCAGCAAGACAGGGGGAGCTAATGAAAAACTGTTTTTT	CASSKTGGANEKLFF
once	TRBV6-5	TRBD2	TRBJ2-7	TGTGCCAGCAGTTCCCAGGGCAGCGGGAGTTACGAGCAGTACTTC	CASSSQGSGSYEQYF
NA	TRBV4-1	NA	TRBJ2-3	TGCGCCAGCAGCCAAGAGGCGGGGCTAAGCACAGATACGCAGTATTTT	CASSQEAGLSTDTQYF
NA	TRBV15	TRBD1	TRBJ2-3	TGTGCCACCACTCCGGACAGGGTGATCACAGATACGCAGTATTTT	CATTPDRVITDTQYF
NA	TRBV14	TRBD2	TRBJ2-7	TGTGCCAGCAGCCAAGGGCTAGCGGGACCACCCTACGAGCAGTACTTC	CASSQGLAGPPYEQYF
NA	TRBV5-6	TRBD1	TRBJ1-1	TGTGCCAGCAGCTCCCGGGACAGGGAGCGAGCTTTCTTT	CASSSRDRERAFF
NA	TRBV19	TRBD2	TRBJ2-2	TGTGCCAGTAGGACTAGCGGGAACACCGGGGAGCTGTTTTTT	CASRTSGNTGELFF
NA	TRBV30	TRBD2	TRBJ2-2	TGTGCCTGGAGTTATACCCTAGCGGGGGGCCAGAACACCGGGGAGCTGTTTTTT	CAWSYTLAGGQNTGELFF
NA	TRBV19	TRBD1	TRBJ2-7	TGTGCCAGTAGTAAGGCTTGGACAGGGAGCTACGAGCAGTACTTC	CASSKAWTGSYEQYF
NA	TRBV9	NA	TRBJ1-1	TGTGCCAGCAGCTCCGCACAGAACACTGAAGCTTTCTTT	CASSSAQNTEAFF
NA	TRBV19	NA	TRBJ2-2	TGTGCCAGTAGGGAGGGGAACACCGGGGAGCTGTTTTTT	CASREGNTGELFF
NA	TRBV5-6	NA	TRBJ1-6	TGTGCCAGCAGCTTGGGCGGCAATTCACCCCTCCACTTT	CASSLGGNSPLHF
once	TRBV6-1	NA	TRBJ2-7	TGTGCCAGCAGTGAAGGGGCAGGCGGGGACGAGCAGTACTTC	CASSEGAGGDEQYF
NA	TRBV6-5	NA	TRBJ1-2	TGTGCCAGCACCCATGCCGGGGGGCAGGATGGCTACACCTTC	CASTHAGGQDGYTF